Listed below are T cell receptor beta chains from one sample, sequenced in a study of blood T cell repertoires in COVID-19. Some clones are missing from TCRdb's copy, which holds only in-frame ones; the method was immunoSEQ multiplex PCR. The sample contains about 250,000 clones, 87% of which appear only once. The specimen was peripheral blood. The source of these receptors is a man aged 18 to 29 with active or convalescent COVID-19. Each CDR3 is given with its conserved first and last residue. A D gene is named only where the DNA matches it firmly. The size entry is marked missing in some rows and otherwise reads once, few, many or a size class.

V gene,clone size,J gene,D gene,CDR3 protein,CDR3 DNA
TRBV19,NA,TRBJ2-5,TRBD2,CASSIGLAGYQETQYF,TGTGCCAGTAGTATAGGACTAGCGGGATACCAAGAGACCCAGTACTTC
TRBV19,NA,TRBJ1-2,TRBD1,CASSIVLGQGPPNDYGYTF,TGTGCCAGTAGTATAGTTCTTGGACAGGGCCCACCGAACGACTATGGCTACACCTTC
TRBV6-5,NA,TRBJ2-7,NA,CASSYPTDSYEQYF,TGTGCCAGCAGTTACCCCACGGACAGCTACGAGCAGTACTTC
TRBV9,NA,TRBJ1-1,TRBD1,CASSLDRWGEAFF,TGTGCCAGCAGCCTGGACAGGTGGGGTGAAGCTTTCTTT
TRBV19,NA,TRBJ1-2,TRBD1,CASSIEGTAHRNYGYTF,TGTGCCAGTAGTATAGAAGGGACAGCTCATCGTAACTATGGCTACACCTTC
TRBV9,once,TRBJ2-2,NA,CASSVDYPNTGELFF,TGTGCCAGCAGCGTAGACTACCCGAACACCGGGGAGCTGTTTTTT
TRBV11-3,NA,TRBJ1-3,NA,CASSLDGGSGNTIYF,TGTGCCAGCAGCTTAGACGGTGGCTCTGGAAACACCATATATTTT
TRBV7-8,once,TRBJ2-3,TRBD2,CASSLVSSGAIGADTQYF,TGTGCCAGCAGCTTAGTCTCCAGCGGGGCAATTGGGGCAGATACGCAGTATTTT
TRBV21-1,NA,TRBJ2-7,NA,CASSKAPRDRGSLEQYF,TGTGCCAGCAGCAAAGCGCCCCGGGACAGGGGGTCCCTCGAGCAGTACTTC
TRBV6-5,NA,TRBJ1-6,NA,CASNQGFYNSPLHF,TGTGCCTCAAACCAGGGATTTTATAATTCACCCCTCCACTTT
TRBV27,NA,TRBJ2-1,TRBD2,CASSTQRGTYNEQFF,TGTGCCAGCAGTACCCAGCGGGGGACTTACAATGAGCAGTTCTTC
TRBV28,NA,TRBJ2-1,TRBD2,CASGGQSGLASPHNEQFF,TGTGCCAGCGGGGGACAGTCGGGACTAGCGAGCCCCCACAATGAGCAGTTCTTC
TRBV29-1,NA,TRBJ1-2,TRBD1,CSVEAHRGQNYGYTF,TGCAGCGTTGAGGCACACAGGGGGCAGAACTATGGCTACACCTTC
TRBV19,NA,TRBJ1-1,NA,CASSIRKGTGLFTEAFF,TGTGCCAGTAGTATCCGCAAAGGAACGGGGTTGTTCACTGAAGCTTTCTTT
TRBV4-1,NA,TRBJ1-1,NA,CASSQVVEIEAFF,TGCGCCAGCAGCCAAGTCGTAGAGATTGAAGCTTTCTTT
TRBV2,NA,TRBJ2-1,NA,CASSGQAYNEQFF,TGTGCCAGCAGTGGACAGGCCTACAATGAGCAGTTCTTC
TRBV5-6,NA,TRBJ2-1,TRBD1,CASSFFPGGNEQFF,TGTGCCAGCAGCTTTTTCCCAGGGGGCAATGAGCAGTTCTTC
TRBV20-1,NA,TRBJ1-5,NA,CSARGGQPQHF,TGCAGTGCTAGAGGCGGTCAGCCCCAGCATTTT
TRBV3-1/TRBV3-2,NA,TRBJ2-1,NA,CASSPRLGEQFF,TGTGCCAGCAGCCCCCGGCTCGGGGAGCAGTTCTTC
TRBV7-9,NA,TRBJ2-1,TRBD2,CASSLAGLAGNNEQFF,TGTGCCAGCAGCTTAGCCGGACTAGCGGGAAACAATGAGCAGTTCTTC
TRBV9,NA,TRBJ2-1,NA,CASSRPGVSNEQFF,TGTGCCAGCAGTCGCCCGGGGGTCTCAAATGAGCAGTTCTTC
TRBV11-2,NA,TRBJ2-7,TRBD2,CASSLTRGGFYEQYF,TGTGCCAGCAGCTTAACGCGGGGGGGTTTCTACGAGCAGTACTTC
TRBV6-6,NA,TRBJ2-7,NA,CASRLAATGPYF,TGTGCCAGCAGGTTAGCGGCGACGGGCCCGTACTTC
TRBV30,NA,TRBJ1-2,TRBD1,CAQTGTVYGYTF,TGTGCCCAAACTGGGACAGTCTATGGCTACACCTTC
TRBV6-2/TRBV6-3,NA,TRBJ2-1,TRBD2,CASRPSGGAYEQFF,TGTGCCAGCAGACCTAGCGGGGGGGCCTATGAGCAGTTCTTC
TRBV5-1,NA,TRBJ2-6,TRBD1,CASSGTGTNRRANVLTF,TGCGCCAGCAGCGGGACAGGGACCAATAGGAGGGCCAACGTCCTGACTTTC
TRBV2,NA,TRBJ2-5,NA,CASSVSGPERGETQYF,TGTGCCAGCAGTGTTTCCGGTCCAGAGAGGGGGGAGACCCAGTACTTC
TRBV10-2,NA,TRBJ2-7,TRBD1,CASSQDRVYRYEQYF,TGCGCCAGCAGCCAGGACAGGGTTTATCGCTACGAGCAGTACTTC
TRBV5-8,NA,TRBJ1-2,NA,CASSLSGSYGYTF,TGTGCCAGCAGCTTATCTGGCAGCTATGGCTACACCTTC
TRBV5-1,NA,TRBJ2-1,NA,CASSPAAGSSYNEQFF,TGCGCCAGCAGCCCGGCCGCGGGTTCCTCCTACAATGAGCAGTTCTTC
TRBV5-5,NA,TRBJ2-2,TRBD1,CASSFQGTGFPGELFF,TGTGCCAGCAGCTTCCAGGGGACAGGGTTTCCCGGGGAGCTGTTTTTT
TRBV3-1/TRBV3-2,NA,TRBJ2-5,TRBD1,CASSFGQAQETQYF,TGTGCCAGCAGTTTCGGACAGGCGCAAGAGACCCAGTACTTC
TRBV7-8,once,TRBJ1-2,TRBD1,CASSLGTGANYGYTF,TGTGCCAGCAGCTTAGGGACAGGGGCTAACTATGGCTACACCTTC
TRBV9,NA,TRBJ2-7,NA,CASSVGTETYEQYF,TGTGCCAGCAGCGTGGGGACTGAGACCTACGAGCAGTACTTC
TRBV5-1,NA,TRBJ1-1,NA,CASSLKMDSEAFF,TGCGCCAGCAGCTTGAAAATGGACAGCGAAGCTTTCTTT
TRBV18,NA,TRBJ1-2,NA,CASSPRDTGYTF,TGTGCCAGCTCACCACGGGACACTGGCTACACCTTC
TRBV14,NA,TRBJ2-5,TRBD2,CASSLGLAGVETQYF,TGTGCCAGCAGCCTAGGACTAGCGGGGGTGGAGACCCAGTACTTC
TRBV28,NA,TRBJ2-7,TRBD2,CASSPWTSSFSYEQYF,TGTGCCAGCAGCCCGTGGACTAGCTCTTTTTCCTACGAGCAGTACTTC
TRBV6-2/TRBV6-3,NA,TRBJ2-7,NA,CASSLSSVYEQYF,TGTGCCAGCAGTTTGTCCTCGGTCTACGAGCAGTACTTC
TRBV6-5,NA,TRBJ1-1,TRBD1,CASSPGQGYTEAFF,TGTGCCAGCAGCCCGGGACAGGGGTACACTGAAGCTTTCTTT
TRBV7-2,few,TRBJ2-2,TRBD2,CASSSTSGVGGELFF,TGTGCCAGCAGCTCAACAAGCGGGGTCGGCGGGGAGCTGTTTTTT
TRBV5-1,NA,TRBJ1-2,TRBD1,CASSTTDRAHYGYTF,TGCGCCAGCAGCACCACGGACAGGGCCCACTATGGCTACACCTTC
TRBV19,NA,TRBJ1-2,NA,CASSIGGDGYTF,TGTGCCAGTAGTATAGGGGGGGATGGCTACACCTTC
TRBV4-3,NA,TRBJ1-1,NA,CASSQTVNTEAFF,TGCGCCAGCAGCCAGACAGTGAACACTGAAGCTTTCTTT
TRBV30,NA,TRBJ1-6,NA,CAWSVGKRGRGSPLHF,TGTGCCTGGAGTGTAGGGAAAAGGGGCAGGGGTTCACCCCTCCACTTT